These 10 T cell receptor beta chains were sequenced from one sample in a study of immune evolution from preneoplasia to lung adenocarcinoma. Sequencing used immunoSEQ multiplex PCR; TCRdb keeps in-frame clones, though not all of them. The sample has some 7,800 clones, about four fifths seen once. The source material was FFPE minimally invasive lung adenocarcinoma tissue. These receptors were collected from a person aged 65-85 years with lung adenocarcinoma.

The CDR3 DNA reads TGTGCCAGCAGGGAATTAGCGGGATCGGTAGATACGCAGTATTTT. It yields the protein CASRELAGSVDTQYF. J is TRBJ2-3 and V is TRBV28; 8 positions match TRBD2. The trim removed 6 bases at V and 5 bases at J, leaving 10 bases unmatched. The CDR3 loop spans 15 amino acids. CDR1 and CDR2 (germline): MDHEN, SYDVKM.

The chain is built from TRBV30 and TRBJ2-5; D is tentatively TRBD1 or TRBD2 (6 bases each). V lost 1 base and J lost 2, with 17 bases in between. This CDR3 region has 16 residues. Germline V CDR1 and CDR2: GTSNPN, SVGIG (reference sequence). The CDR3: CAWSDLGGKQQETQYF. As DNA, the CDR3 is TGTGCCTGGAGTGATCTAGGGGGGAAACAGCAAGAGACCCAGTACTTC.

The rearrangement joins TRBV18 to TRBJ1-3; D not resolved. Per germline, CDR1 KGHSH and CDR2 LQKENI. CDR3 length: 13 amino acids. V lost 2 bases, J lost 1 base, and 3 bases lay in between. CDR3 sequence: CASSPESGNTIYF. The DNA of the CDR3 is TGTGCCAGCTCACCAGAATCTGGAAACACCATATATTTT.

The chain recombines TRBV19 with TRBJ2-1; D remains unclear. Germline CDR1 LNHDA, CDR2 SQIVND (reference sequence). The CDR3 has 13 amino acids. V shed 4 bases and J shed 4 bases, with 8 bases lying between them. The CDR3 region has the DNA TGTGCCAGTAGTAGACTGGTTTACAATGAGCAGTTCTTC. It specifies CASSRLVYNEQFF.

The chain uses TRBV28 and TRBJ1-5; 8 nucleotides match TRBD1. J gave up 3 bases and V 6 bases, and 7 bases lay outside the gene matches. The CDR3 runs 15 residues. The germline gives CDR1 MDHEN, CDR2 SYDVKM. CDR3 sequence (DNA): TGTGCCAGCAGAGGGGCGACAGGGGCCAATCAGCCCCAGCATTTT. Protein sequence: CASRGATGANQPQHF. The full variable domain, rest sourced from reference TRBV28 and TRBJ1-5, is DVKVTQSSRYLVKRTGEKVFLECVQDMDHENMFWYRQDPGLGLRLIYFSYDVKMKEKGDIPEGYSVSREKKERFSLILESASTNQTSMYLCASRGATGANQPQHFGDGTRLSIL.

The V call is TRBV19, the J call TRBJ2-5; D is ambiguous. This CDR3 spans 13 amino acids. Germline CDR1 is LNHDA and CDR2 is SQIVND (reference sequence). Trimming cost V 5 bases and J 4 bases, with 11 bases left between them. This chain's CDR3 is CASSPRRRETQYF. The CDR3 DNA reads TGTGCCAGTAGTCCTCGACGACGAGAGACCCAGTACTTC.

This chain links TRBV2 with TRBJ2-1, with TRBD1 identical over 8 bases. The V gene's germline CDR1 is SNHLY and CDR2 FYNNEI. After removal of 6 bases from V and 2 bases from J, the junction contained 0 bases not matched to a gene. This CDR3 region has 13 residues. The CDR3 spells CASRDRAYNEQFF. The CDR3 bases are TGTGCCAGCAGGGACAGGGCCTACAATGAGCAGTTCTTC. Based on the CDR3 plus reference TRBV2 and TRBJ2-1, the full variable domain is EPEVTQTPSHQVTQMGQEVILRCVPISNHLYFYWYRQILGQKVEFLVSFYNNEISEKSEIFDDQFSVERPDGSNFTLKIRSTKLEDSAMYFCASRDRAYNEQFFGPGTRLTVL.

This clone has just a few counts. This sequence joins TRBV5-1 and TRBJ1-1; D remains ambiguous. There are 14 residues in the CDR3. Trimming took off 3 bases at V and 7 bases at J, with 16 bases between the two ends. Germline lookup yields CDR1 SGHRS and CDR2 YFSETQ. The CDR3 DNA reads as TGCGCCAGCAGCTCCTCAAACCCGACGGGTGAAGCTTTCTTT. Amino acid sequence: CASSSSNPTGEAFF.

This clone was counted between two and nine times. The J gene is TRBJ1-5, the V gene TRBV7-9; unclear D gene. Germline V lookup: CDR1 SEHNR, CDR2 FQNEAQ (reference sequence). This CDR3 spans 14 amino acids. Trimming shortened V by 5 bases and J by 0 bases, and 8 bases separated the two germline ends. This chain's CDR3 is CASSPTDSNQPQHF. The CDR3 nucleotides are TGTGCCAGCAGCCCTACGGATAGCAATCAGCCCCAGCATTTT.

J is TRBJ2-5 and V is TRBV6-1, with TRBD1 matching 7 bases. The CDR3 totals 15 residues. From germline, CDR1 is MNHNS and CDR2 SASEGT. V dropped 4 bases and J dropped 1; count of bases not matched to a gene: 6. The CDR3 region has the DNA TGTGCCAGCAGTGTGATCAGGGGGATCCAAGAGACCCAGTACTTC. Translated: CASSVIRGIQETQYF.